These 11 T cell receptor beta chains came from one sample sequenced in a study of OX40 agonist ivuxolimab in advanced cancers. The method was the immunoSEQ multiplex PCR assay. Sourced from immuneACCESS, this table was stored by TCRdb with only in-frame sequences that have V and J called. A share of the clones is absent; for the studies checked, an unresolved V gene accounts for under half, and the remainder has no known explanation. The sample data list roughly 53,000 clones, and roughly 90% of these were observed just once. The ten most abundant clones make up roughly 4.8% of the sample. The material was CD4+ or CD8+ T cells sorted from blood, obtained in a trial of the OX40 agonist ivuxolimab. The origin of the receptors is an adult with an advanced solid tumor such as melanoma, head and neck, liver or kidney cancer.

In DNA form, the CDR3 reads TGTGCCAGCAGCCAAGAGGGCTTTCGGAATGCGGGAGGAAAACCTAGCACAGATACGCAGTATTTT. It specifies CASSQEGFRNAGGKPSTDTQYF. The gene calls are TRBV4-2 and TRBJ2-3, with 8 positions matching TRBD2. Germline V gives CDR1 LGHNA, CDR2 YNFKEQ. The CDR3 is 22 amino acids. V lost 0 bases to trimming and J lost 0 bases; unmatched junction nucleotides: 20.

V usage is TRBV9 and J usage is TRBJ1-2; a possible D gene is TRBD1 (6 bases). V was shortened by 0 bases and J by 4 bases, with 13 bases between the two germline ends. The CDR3 spans 15 residues. The germline V gene encodes CDR1 SGDLS and CDR2 YYNGEE. The chain's CDR3 is CASSVETGMTYGYTF. The DNA of the CDR3 is TGTGCCAGCAGCGTAGAAACAGGGATGACCTATGGCTACACCTTC.

This clone occurred a few times. This chain uses TRBV19 with TRBJ1-2; D gene unclear. Germline CDR1 and CDR2: LNHDA and SQIVND (reference sequence). Trimming left V 1 base short and J 8 bases short, with 14 bases between. The CDR3 is 14 residues long. Written as DNA, the CDR3 is TGTGCCAGTAGTATAGGATCGGGTCTGGGCGGCTACACCTTC. As protein: CASSIGSGLGGYTF.

The chain recombines TRBV7-2 with TRBJ2-1; a possible D gene is TRBD2 (5 bases). Between the trimmed V and J ends, which lost 6 bases and 5 bases, there was a span of 11 bases. CDR1 and CDR2 from the germline V gene are SGHTA and FQGNSA. The CDR3 consists of 13 residues. CDR3 sequence: CASRLVGNNEQFF. CDR3 in DNA: TGTGCCAGCAGGCTAGTCGGGAACAATGAGCAGTTCTTC.

This clone was picked up a small number of times. The J gene is TRBJ2-2, the V gene TRBV10-2; 7 nucleotides agree with TRBD2. This CDR3 region has 14 residues. J lost 6 bases, V lost 0 bases, and 1 base had no gene match. The germline V gene encodes CDR1 WSHSY and CDR2 SAAADI. The CDR3 here is CASSESGRAGELFF. The CDR3 bases are TGCGCCAGCAGTGAGTCGGGGAGGGCCGGGGAGCTGTTTTTT.

V is TRBV11-2 and J is TRBJ2-3, with D uncertain. CDR3 size: 13 residues. CDR1 and CDR2 (germline): SGHAT, FQNNGV. V shed 6 bases and J shed 6 bases, with 13 bases lying between them. CDR3 nucleotide sequence: TGTGCCAGCAGTCGACCTGGGTGGGATACGCAGTATTTT. This translates into CASSRPGWDTQYF.

The chain is built from TRBV10-3 and TRBJ2-5, with D maybe TRBD2 (5 bases). This CDR3 comprises 14 residues. Trimming took 4 bases from V and 1 from J, leaving 10 bases between them. CDR1 is ENHRY and CDR2 is SYGVKD in the germline V gene. CDR3 sequence (DNA): TGTGCCATCAGTGGGCTAGCTTCCCAAGAGACCCAGTACTTC. As protein: CAISGLASQETQYF.

The V and J genes are TRBV6-1 and TRBJ1-4; D is perhaps TRBD1 (6 bases). Germline V lookup: CDR1 MNHNS, CDR2 SASEGT. With 6 bases removed from V and 5 bases from J, the gap between germline ends came to 13 bases. The CDR3 covers 14 residues. CDR3: CASRGAGMNEKLFF. CDR3 nucleotide sequence: TGTGCCAGCAGGGGGGCAGGGATGAATGAAAAACTGTTTTTT.

The chain carries TRBV30 and TRBJ2-1; 9 bases agree with TRBD2. Germline V lookup: CDR1 GTSNPN, CDR2 SVGIG (reference sequence). The CDR3 loop spans 14 amino acids. V shed 0 bases, J shed 6 bases, and the junction held 3 bases outside the gene matches. Here the CDR3 reads CAWSVASGTNEQFF. The DNA for the CDR3 is TGTGCCTGGAGTGTAGCTAGCGGGACCAATGAGCAGTTCTTC.

The V gene is TRBV2, the J gene TRBJ2-5, with TRBD2 matching over 12 bases. Germline assignment: CDR1 SNHLY and CDR2 FYNNEI. CDR3 length: 15 amino acids. V lost 5 bases, J lost 5 bases, and 6 bases stayed unmatched. Written as DNA, the CDR3 is TGTGCCAGCAGTACCCTAGCGGGGGGGCGGGAGACCCAGTACTTC. Translating gives CASSTLAGGRETQYF.

The chain employs TRBV27 and TRBJ1-4; TRBD1 matches 7 bases. Germline values: CDR1 MNHEY, CDR2 SMNVEV (reference sequence). The CDR3 loop spans 16 amino acids. Trimming took 6 bases from V and 2 from J; bases not matched to a gene: 9. The CDR3 DNA reads TGTGCCAGCAGACTAACAGGGGAGAACACTAATGAAAAACTGTTTTTT. Residues: CASRLTGENTNEKLFF.